This TCR beta chain was identified in a study of PD-1 blockade in classical Hodgkin lymphoma. Study-level background: Intravenous infusions of nivolumab 3 mg/kg reached patients every 2 weeks. Study results and limitations: The origin of the repertoire differences remains undefined, with disease activity or prior therapy as possible causes. TCR diversity at baseline was reported to be reduced in newly diagnosed patients relative to healthy donors.

The CDR3 length is 11 residues. V was pared by 6 bases and J by 3 bases, with 6 bases between. CDR1 is MDHEN and CDR2 is SYDVKM in the germline V gene. Details on this clone: Its antigen is currently unknown.

Measured with immunoSEQ multiplex PCR; TCRdb has only the in-frame clones, and not every one. Here the sample spans more than 140,000 clones, about 78% being singletons. Relapses following autologous stem cell transplantation were seen in all patients, with brentuximab vedotin exposure varying. This receptor was obtained from a human donor with classical Hodgkin lymphoma. The rearrangement joins TRBV28 to TRBJ2-7; tentative D call: TRBD1 (5 bases). The sample was peripheral blood mononuclear cells (PBMCs), taken before the second cycle of nivolumab. In DNA form, the CDR3 reads TGTGCCAGCAGGACAGACTACGAGCAGTACTTC. Its translation: CASRTDYEQYF.